The clone carrying this T cell receptor (beta chain) has more than one count but fewer than ten. The antigen remains unidentified. The entry originates in a study of identical twins. CDR1 is SGHRS and CDR2 is YFSETQ in the germline V gene. The J segment lost 4 bases and the V segment lost 3 bases, leaving 9 bases of the junction unmatched. This CDR3 comprises 16 residues. Study-level findings and limits: Potential partial confounding of zero-insertion analyses by invariant MAIT and iNKT cells was noted.

The cDNA had a unique molecular identifier and a template-switch universal primer site. MiXCR was run by TCRdb on the 5' RACE reads, yielding one entry per CDR3 protein. The sample comprises 570,000 or so distinct CDR3 sequences, 9.5% to 10% of which are singletons, and approximately 3% rests with the top ten. These same records also appear under a second study, on yellow fever vaccine responses in identical twins. That paper adds: On the reported evidence, twins' vaccine T cell responses seemed partly convergent and partly personalized.

This clonotype originated in a woman in her late teens or twenties in good health. Specimen: PBMCs. This chain connects TRBV5-1 to TRBJ2-5; TRBD1 agrees at 10 bases. CDR3 DNA sequence: TGCGCCAGCAGCTCCGCGACAGGGGGCACCGGAGAGACCCAGTACTTC. Translation gives CASSSATGGTGETQYF. Together with reference TRBV5-1 and TRBJ2-5, the CDR3 gives the full variable domain: KAGVTQTPRYLIKTRGQQVTLSCSPISGHRSVSWYQQTPGQGLQFLFEYFSETQRNKGNFPGRFSGRQFSNSRSEMNVSTLELGDSALYLCASSSATGGTGETQYFGPGTRLLVL.